These T cell receptor beta chains were read from a single sample in a study of CXCR3-negative and CXCR3-positive naive CD8 T cells. TCRdb re-called the 5' RACE reads and gives one entry per CDR3 protein, without DNA. The repertoire table contains roughly 110,000 distinct CDR3 sequences. Sequencing was done on a sample of naive CXCR3+ CD8+ T cells from blood. All receptors come from a human donor in good health. Some clones in this sample may be carry-over from other donors' samples. CDR3s include the opening cysteine and the closing phenylalanine or tryptophan.

v_gene,j_gene,CDR3aa
TRBV5-1,TRBJ2-1,CASSLEGNEQFF
TRBV21-1,TRBJ1-5,CASSTHRGSSQPQHF
TRBV5-1,TRBJ2-3,CASSLSLAGGTDTQYF
TRBV10-3,TRBJ2-1,CAISEKGGGLDNEQFF
TRBV6-5,TRBJ2-7,CASSYFPGANDEQYF
TRBV2,TRBJ1-1,CASSEVSGGTEAFF
TRBV3-1,TRBJ2-7,CASSQAEYEQYF
TRBV2,TRBJ2-7,CAGQTGGYEQYF
TRBV12-3/TRBV12-4,TRBJ2-3,CASSTIGGTDTQYF
TRBV20-1,TRBJ2-7,CSTFGVISYEQYF
TRBV7-3,TRBJ2-1,CASSPPGLAGGPNEQFF
TRBV28,TRBJ2-1,CASSSRLAGGDEQFF
TRBV29-1,TRBJ2-1,CSVSGGMVNEQFF
TRBV29-1,TRBJ2-7,CSVGGVSGEWGYEQYF